These 9 T cell receptor beta chains share one sample of origin, sequenced in a study of identical twins. TCRdb reanalysed the 5' RACE reads using MiXCR and keeps one entry per CDR3 protein. The sample has roughly 350,000 distinct CDR3 sequences, 10% to 15% seen once. These data are also associated with another study on yellow fever vaccine responses in identical twins.

Material for sequencing was CD8+ T cells sorted from blood. Receptor source: a woman aged 18-29 years in good health.

The chain couples TRBV12-3 or TRBV12-4 to TRBJ2-1; 9 positions match TRBD2. Losses at the gene ends were 2 bases for V and 4 bases for J; bases not matched to a gene: 6. The CDR3 contains 16 residues. DNA for the CDR3: TGTGCCAGCAGTTTACCGGGACTAGCATCTTACAATGAGCAGTTCTTC. Translated, it gives CASSLPGLASYNEQFF.

The chain recombines TRBV20-1 with TRBJ2-7; the match to TRBD2 covers 7 bases. The junction had 8 bases not matched to a gene; V was cut back by 3 bases and J by 3 bases. Germline V gene sequence: CDR1 DFQATT, CDR2 SNEGSKA (reference sequence). The CDR3 length is 14 residues. This chain's CDR3 is CSARGGTGHYEQYV. The CDR3 coding sequence is TGCAGTGCTAGGGGGGGGACTGGACACTACGAGCAGTACGTC.

The CDR3 protein is CASSPGTLYNEQFF. The CDR3 DNA reads TGTGCCAGCAGTCCGGGGACTCTCTACAATGAGCAGTTCTTC. The chain uses TRBV27 and TRBJ2-1; TRBD2 might be the D (6 bases). Per the germline V gene, CDR1 is MNHEY and CDR2 is SMNVEV (reference sequence). This CDR3 spans 14 amino acids. Trimming shortened V by 5 bases and J by 3 bases, and 11 bases separated the two germline ends.

This clonotype was observed a handful of times. The V call is TRBV9, the J call TRBJ1-1; TRBD1 might be the D (5 bases). V lost 0 bases to trimming and J lost 5 bases, with 5 bases between them. The CDR3 spans 12 residues. Germline CDR1 and CDR2: SGDLS and YYNGEE. The CDR3 region has the DNA TGTGCCAGCAGCGTAGCAGGGACTGAAGCTTTCTTT. It codes for CASSVAGTEAFF.

This clonotype was counted a few times. J is TRBJ2-1 and V is TRBV24-1; 9 bases fit TRBD1. The CDR3 sequence is 15 residues long. The trim removed 11 bases at V and 4 bases at J, leaving 11 bases unmatched. Looked up from germline, CDR1 is KGHDR and CDR2 is SFDVKD. The CDR3 reads CAIQSTGTGYNEQFF. The DNA of the CDR3 is TGTGCCATCCAGTCGACCGGGACAGGGTACAATGAGCAGTTCTTC.

This clonotype turned up a few times. The V gene is TRBV28, the J gene TRBJ2-1, with D possibly being TRBD1 or TRBD2 (5 bases each). This CDR3 contains 13 residues. Trimming took 0 bases from V and 5 from J, leaving 5 bases between them. Per germline, CDR1 MDHEN and CDR2 SYDVKM. DNA for the CDR3: TGTGCCAGCAGTTTATGGGGGGACAATGAGCAGTTCTTC. Translation gives CASSLWGDNEQFF.

The chain couples TRBV12-3 or TRBV12-4 to TRBJ1-2, with 9 bases aligning to TRBD1. The CDR3 length is 14 residues. V lost 5 bases, J lost 7 bases, and 8 bases stayed unmatched. The CDR3 sequence: CASSPTGTGIGYTF. The CDR3 coding sequence is TGTGCCAGCAGTCCAACCGGGACAGGGATTGGCTACACCTTC.

This clonotype was seen more than once but under ten times. J is TRBJ1-1 and V is TRBV4-1, with 7 nucleotides matching TRBD1. CDR1 and CDR2 (germline): MGHRA, YSYEKL. CDR3 length: 16 residues. Trimming cost V 2 bases and J 0 bases; bases outside gene matches: 6. The CDR3, as DNA: TGCGCCAGCAGCCAAAGGGCCGGACAGGTGAACACTGAAGCTTTCTTT. As protein: CASSQRAGQVNTEAFF.

This clonotype has only a few counts. The genes are TRBV6-1 and TRBJ2-7; 8 bases align to TRBD1. Germline CDR1 reads MNHNS; CDR2 reads SASEGT. The V and J ends lost 2 bases and 4 bases, in that order; junction bases with no gene match: 4. The CDR3 sequence is 14 residues long. The CDR3 DNA sequence: TGTGCCAGCAGTGAATCAGGGGGCGCTTACGAGCAGTACGTC. The encoded protein is CASSESGGAYEQYV.